This T cell receptor beta chain was profiled in a study of monozygotic twins with inflammatory bowel disease (dated by TCRdb to the late 2010s). As for the study more broadly: In total, around 30 monozygotic twin pairs made up the full study: 19 Danish pairs, all IBD-discordant, plus nine German pairs, of which four were IBD-concordant and five were IBD-discordant. Within discordant pairs, disease-associated traits were sought mainly by comparing IBD patients with their genetically identical healthy co-twins. Each individual had, on average, about 151 000 unique TCRalpha sequences and 181 000 unique TCRbeta sequences available for analysis.

From each donor, a roughly 2.3 ml peripheral blood sample was collected into PAXgene tubes and stored at -80 degrees C. Total RNA was isolated from whole blood with the PAXgene blood miRNA kit on an automated QIAcube, without T cell sorting. Deep TCRalpha and TCRbeta repertoire profiling with unique molecular barcoding was performed on peripheral blood of monozygotic twin pairs concordant or discordant for inflammatory bowel disease. Smoking habits were recorded for all twin pairs, and individuals were classified as current, former or never smokers. Broad study findings and their caveats: The analysis was unable to tell apart different T cell subtypes. No single strong signal or clonotype linked to IBD turned up in the results, so the idea that one exists was not supported. Because patients were on differing immunosuppressive treatments, the repertoires may have picked up extra background noise and inter-individual variability. A decrease in TCRbeta repertoire diversity, as measured by inverse Simpson index, was observed in IBD patients compared with their healthy co-twins. Concordant and discordant twins showed no difference in repertoire similarity, possibly because of limited statistical power. Fewer clonotypes were shared with other individuals by IBD patients than by healthy twins, most markedly in patients showing signs of disease activity.

To prepare the library, 5' RACE was applied. The input for every TCR library was approximately 3,500 ng of total RNA. For each sample, cDNA was synthesized in eight separate reactions using SMARTScribe reverse transcriptase. During cDNA synthesis, template switching was used to introduce unique molecular identifiers that contained a 6-nucleotide sample barcode. Amplification of TCRalpha and TCRbeta cDNA involved two nested PCRs of approximately 16 and 9 cycles, and each PCR was followed by bead purification. Before amplification, the cDNA was treated with uracil DNA-glycosylase and purified using the QIAquick PCR purification kit. The second PCR added Illumina TruSeq-compatible adapters along with sample-specific barcodes. TapeStation and Qubit were used to check library quality and concentration, and 4.5 to 5 ng of each library was pooled. Sequencing of the pooled libraries was done on an Illumina HiSeq2500 single-index Rapid Run using custom sequencing primers and 2 x 100 bp reads. On the study's bioinformatics: UMI-based consensus assembly with MiGEC version 1.2.6 was used to correct PCR and sequencing errors. MiXCR version 2.1.1 was used to carry out V(D)J alignment, clonotype assembly and CDR3 extraction. Gene usage, clonotype sharing and MAIT/NKT TCR abundance were normalised by analysing the top 1000, 10 000 and 20 000 clonotypes per sample. Diversity was computed as the inverse Simpson index with the vegan R package after downsampling to 27 000 UMIs. Paired Mann-Whitney U tests on discordant twin pairs were used, with Benjamini-Hochberg multiple-testing correction. Based on TCRdb reprocessing of the reads, there is one entry per CDR3 protein sequence, and DNA is missing. The V and J calls reflect TCRdb's pipeline rather than the authors' work. The sample has about 330,000 distinct CDR3 sequences on record. 2% to 2.5% of the sample is held by the ten biggest clonotypes.

A note on this clonotype: Its antigen is unknown.

The material sequenced was blood. The clonotype originates from a human donor with ulcerative colitis or Crohn's disease, or a healthy co-twin of an affected twin (not recorded which).

The CDR3 here reads CATSDYGTSRGSGELFF. Here the chain combines TRBV24-1 and TRBJ2-2. CDR1 KGHDR and CDR2 SFDVKD are derived from the germline V gene. From the cysteine up to the phenylalanine, the CDR3 has a length of 17 residues. No DNA is listed.